These T cell receptor beta chains were read from a single sample in a study of T cell clonotyping in hematopoietic cell transplantation. Profiling relied on immunoSEQ multiplex PCR, and the TCRdb table lists in-frame clones only, not all of them. The table lists fewer than 45,000 clones, around 90% of them singletons. The material sequenced was peripheral blood mononuclear cells. Receptors originate from a middle-aged woman in good health. Some clones in this sample may be carry-over from other donors' samples. The CDR3 runs from the conserved cysteine through the conserved F or W. The D gene is left open where the match is weak. Size is stated for part of the rows, as once, few or many counts, or as a class when the clone is expanded.

14,TRBJ2-7,NA,TRBV4-3,NA,TGCGCCAGCAGCCAAGAAACGGGAGCCTACGAGCAGTACTTC,CASSQETGAYEQYF
13,TRBJ1-5,NA,TRBV7-2,few,TGTGCCAGCAGCTTAGACGACAATCTGCCCCAGCATTTT,CASSLDDNLPQHF
14,TRBJ1-2,NA,TRBV30,once,TGTGCCCGAGCAAGTCAGCCTGGATCTTTCGGCTACACCTTC,CARASQPGSFGYTF
14,TRBJ2-7,NA,TRBV5-1,once,TGCGCCAGCAGCTTGGAGGCCTCGACCTACGAGCAGTACTTC,CASSLEASTYEQYF
17,TRBJ2-1,TRBD2,TRBV27,once,TGTGCCAGCAGTCCTCCCCTACTAGCGGGAGGGCAGGGGGAGCAGTTCTTC,CASSPPLLAGGQGEQFF
15,TRBJ2-7,NA,TRBV28,NA,TGTGCCAGCAGTTTACCGGGGTACTCGTCCTACGAGCAGTACTTC,CASSLPGYSSYEQYF
13,TRBJ2-7,NA,TRBV29-1,NA,TGCAGCGTTTCCCGGGAATCGGTGAACGAGCAGTACTTC,CSVSRESVNEQYF
13,TRBJ2-7,NA,TRBV6-1,few,TGTGCCAGCTGGGAGTCGCGCTCCTACGAGCAGTACTTC,CASWESRSYEQYF
15,TRBJ2-2,NA,TRBV7-2,NA,TGTGCCAGCAGCTTTCGGAGCGGTTTTCCCGGGGAGCTGTTTTTT,CASSFRSGFPGELFF
14,TRBJ2-5,NA,TRBV4-1,NA,TGCGCCAGCAGCCAAGATTCATCCCCGGAGACCCAGTACTTC,CASSQDSSPETQYF
14,TRBJ2-1,NA,TRBV9,NA,TGTGCCAGCAGCGAGGGGACCTGGGGTACTGAGCAGTTCTTC,CASSEGTWGTEQFF
14,TRBJ2-7,TRBD2,TRBV25-1,NA,TGTGCCAGCTCTCCGCTTGGGGGGGCCTACGAGCAGTACTTC,CASSPLGGAYEQYF
13,TRBJ1-4,NA,TRBV28,NA,TGTGCCAGCACTTCCACAACTAATGAAAAACTGTTTTTT,CASTSTTNEKLFF
14,TRBJ2-7,NA,TRBV28,NA,TGTGCCAGCAGTTTGTCGGGGTCCCTCTACGAGCAGTACTTC,CASSLSGSLYEQYF
17,TRBJ2-7,TRBD2,TRBV7-8,NA,TGTGCCAGCAGCTTATGGGGGGGAGCGGGAGAGTTCGGAGGGCAGTACTTC,CASSLWGGAGEFGGQYF
15,TRBJ2-3,NA,TRBV6-5,NA,TGTGCCAGCAGTTACTCGAGCCGCCGGGCCGCTACGCAGTATTTT,CASSYSSRRAATQYF
16,TRBJ1-1,NA,TRBV5-1,NA,TGCGCCAGCAGCTTATTACCGGGAGCTCCAAACACTGAAGCTTTCTTT,CASSLLPGAPNTEAFF
16,TRBJ2-1,NA,TRBV5-4,NA,TGTGCCAGCAGTGTGGGGGGAGAGGGGGGTAACAATGAGCAGTTCTTC,CASSVGGEGGNNEQFF
13,TRBJ2-7,NA,TRBV28,NA,TGTGCCAGCCGAAAAGGGGGGGCCTACGAGCAGTACTTC,CASRKGGAYEQYF
16,TRBJ2-1,NA,TRBV6-4,NA,TGTGCCAGCAACGCGGCGGACCAGGCCTCTTCCAATGAGCAGTTCTTC,CASNAADQASSNEQFF
13,TRBJ1-1,TRBD1,TRBV29-1,NA,TGCAGCGCAAGGACAGGCACCGGGACTGAAGCTTTCTTT,CSARTGTGTEAFF
12,TRBJ1-3,NA,TRBV30,NA,TGTGCCCGCTCGAGCTCTGGAAACACCATATATTTT,CARSSSGNTIYF
12,TRBJ2-7,NA,TRBV28,NA,TGTGCCAGCAGTCTCTCCGGGGGAGAGCAGTACTTC,CASSLSGGEQYF
12,TRBJ2-3,NA,TRBV29-1,NA,TGCAGCGTTGGAGGGCAGCCAGATACGCAGTATTTT,CSVGGQPDTQYF
14,TRBJ2-5,NA,TRBV19,NA,TGTGCCAGTAGTATAGGTCTAGCGTTCGAGACCCAGTACTTC,CASSIGLAFETQYF
19,TRBJ1-5,TRBD1,TRBV11-1,NA,TGTGCCAGCAGCCCCTCGGGAGACAGGGTAAACTTCAGCAATCAGCCCCAGCATTTT,CASSPSGDRVNFSNQPQHF
16,TRBJ2-5,TRBD2,TRBV4-2,once,TGTGCCAGCAGCCAAGCTCCTGGGAGGGACCAAGAGACCCAGTACTTC,CASSQAPGRDQETQYF
13,TRBJ2-7,TRBD2,TRBV28,once,TGTGCCAGCAGTTTCTTGACTAGCAACGAGCAGTACTTC,CASSFLTSNEQYF
14,TRBJ2-2,NA,TRBV11-3,NA,TGTGCCAGCAGCTTAGGGGGGTTAACCGGGGAGCTGTTTTTT,CASSLGGLTGELFF
15,TRBJ2-7,TRBD1,TRBV30,NA,TGTGCCTGGGAACCGGGACAGGGGGGATATTACGAGCAGTACTTC,CAWEPGQGGYYEQYF
15,TRBJ1-5,TRBD1,TRBV28,NA,TGTGCCAGCAGTTTTGGGACAGGGTTGCATCAGCCCCAGCATTTT,CASSFGTGLHQPQHF
11,TRBJ2-1,NA,TRBV4-1,NA,TGCGCCACCGGAGACCTCAATGAGCAGTTCTTC,CATGDLNEQFF
15,TRBJ2-1,TRBD2,TRBV9,once,TGTGCCAGCAGCGCGGAACTAGCGGGAGCTGGTGAGCAGTTCTTC,CASSAELAGAGEQFF
14,TRBJ2-7,TRBD2,TRBV19,NA,TGTGCCAGTAGTAGAGCGGGAGGGGCCCACGAGCAGTACTTC,CASSRAGGAHEQYF
13,TRBJ2-1,NA,TRBV30,NA,TGTGCCTGGAGTCCACTTGCCTACAATGAGCAGTTCTTC,CAWSPLAYNEQFF
15,TRBJ2-2,NA,TRBV7-3,NA,TGTGCCAGCAGCTTTGGGGTGGAGAACACCGGGGAGCTGTTTTTT,CASSFGVENTGELFF
11,TRBJ1-2,NA,TRBV20-1,NA,TGCAGTGCTAGACAGTTGTATGGCTACACCTTC,CSARQLYGYTF
13,TRBJ1-1,NA,TRBV7-3,NA,TGTGCCAGCAGCTTAGGAGGGGGCACTGAAGCTTTCTTT,CASSLGGGTEAFF
11,TRBJ1-1,NA,TRBV28,NA,TGTGCCAGCAGTTTAGCGCAAGAAGCTTTCTTT,CASSLAQEAFF
17,TRBJ2-3,NA,TRBV4-3,NA,TGCGCCAGCAGCCAAGATACCGGCGCAGGCAGGGTTGATACGCAGTATTTT,CASSQDTGAGRVDTQYF
11,TRBJ2-3,NA,TRBV29-1,NA,TGCAGCGTTGCTCAGGGAGATACGCAGTATTTT,CSVAQGDTQYF
14,TRBJ2-7,NA,TRBV9,NA,TGTGCCAGCAGCGTAGATGTTGGGTGGAGAGAGCAGTACTTC,CASSVDVGWREQYF
15,TRBJ1-1,NA,TRBV28,NA,TGTGCCAGCATCACTCCGGGACAAGGTAACACTGAAGCTTTCTTT,CASITPGQGNTEAFF
13,TRBJ2-1,NA,TRBV2,once,TGTGCCAGCATCCGGGGTCGGCGCGATGAGCAGTTCTTC,CASIRGRRDEQFF
14,TRBJ2-4,NA,TRBV28,NA,TGTGCCAGCAGTAACGGGGCTACCAAAAACATTCAGTACTTC,CASSNGATKNIQYF
16,TRBJ2-3,NA,TRBV28,NA,TGTGCCAGCATCCCTGGGCGGGGAACGGGCACAGATACGCAGTATTTT,CASIPGRGTGTDTQYF
13,TRBJ1-1,NA,TRBV28,NA,TGTGCCAGCAGTTTCTCCCCGGGGACTGAAGCTTTCTTT,CASSFSPGTEAFF
15,TRBJ1-1,NA,TRBV5-1,NA,TGCGCCAGCAGCTTGACCGCGGGGGTGAACACTGAAGCTTTCTTT,CASSLTAGVNTEAFF
14,TRBJ1-1,NA,TRBV28,once,TGTGCCAGCAGTTTCCTCACGGTGAACACTGAAGCTTTCTTT,CASSFLTVNTEAFF
13,TRBJ2-3,NA,TRBV9,few,TGTGCCAGCAGCGGGGATCCGGGCGATACGCAGTATTTT,CASSGDPGDTQYF
13,TRBJ2-5,TRBD1,TRBV5-4,NA,TGTGCCAGCAGCTCGGGACAGCTAGAGACCCAGTACTTC,CASSSGQLETQYF
15,TRBJ1-2,NA,TRBV4-1,NA,TGCGCCAGCCGGAGGGGTTTGGGGGCTAACTATGGCTACACCTTC,CASRRGLGANYGYTF
15,TRBJ2-7,NA,TRBV30,NA,TGTGCCTGGACAGCCCCGGACAGAGAGGCAGGCGAGCAGTACTTC,CAWTAPDREAGEQYF